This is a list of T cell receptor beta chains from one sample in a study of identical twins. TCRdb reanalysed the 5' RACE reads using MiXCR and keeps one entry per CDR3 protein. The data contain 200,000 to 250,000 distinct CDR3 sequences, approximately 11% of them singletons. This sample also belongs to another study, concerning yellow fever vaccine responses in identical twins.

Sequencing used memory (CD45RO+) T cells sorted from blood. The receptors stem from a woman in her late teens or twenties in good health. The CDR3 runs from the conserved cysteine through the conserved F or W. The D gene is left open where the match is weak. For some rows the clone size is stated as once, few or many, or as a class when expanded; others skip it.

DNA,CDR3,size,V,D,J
TGCAGTGTCATAGCGGGAGACCGGAGCTCCTACAATGAGCAGTTCTTC,CSVIAGDRSSYNEQFF,many,TRBV20-1,TRBD2,TRBJ2-1
TGTGCCAGCAGCTCGTCCACCACTCGACAGGGCCGGGACTATACCGGGGAGCTGTTTTTT,CASSSSTTRQGRDYTGELFF,.,TRBV11-2,.,TRBJ2-2
TGTGCCAGCAGCCCGGACAGGGGATGGACCGGGGAGCTGTTTTTT,CASSPDRGWTGELFF,.,TRBV7-3,TRBD1,TRBJ2-2
TGCAGCGTTGGGGATTCCGGGACAAGCTACAATGAGCAGTTCTTC,CSVGDSGTSYNEQFF,few,TRBV29-1,.,TRBJ2-1
TGTGCCAGCAGCCCGGGACAGGGTATTTCCGAGCAGTTCTTC,CASSPGQGISEQFF,few,TRBV6-4,TRBD1,TRBJ2-1
TGTGCCAGCAGTGATGTGGGAAGGGATGAGCAGTTCTTC,CASSDVGRDEQFF,.,TRBV6-2/TRBV6-3,.,TRBJ2-1
TGTGCCAGCAGCCAAATTCGATACTACGAGCAGTACTTC,CASSQIRYYEQYF,.,TRBV14,.,TRBJ2-7
TGCGCCAGCAGCTTGGAGGCCACTGAAGCTTTCTTT,CASSLEATEAFF,few,TRBV5-1,.,TRBJ1-1
TGTGCCACAGCGGACAGGGAGGCCTACGAGCAGTACTTC,CATADREAYEQYF,.,TRBV10-3,TRBD1,TRBJ2-7
TGCAGTGCTAGAGAGGCTAGCGGGAGAGGTGAATGGGTTCAAGAGACCCAGTACTTC,CSAREASGRGEWVQETQYF,.,TRBV20-1,TRBD2,TRBJ2-5
TGTGCCAGCAGTTACATCCCAAGACAGGGGAACAGCCGTCGTGGTTTCTACGAGCAGTACTTC,CASSYIPRQGNSRRGFYEQYF,many,TRBV6-2/TRBV6-3,TRBD1,TRBJ2-7
TGTGCCAGCCAGAGCGGGAGCGCCAAAAACATTCAGTACTTC,CASQSGSAKNIQYF,.,TRBV2,TRBD2,TRBJ2-4
TGTGCCAGCAGTTTTGGAGGGAGCATCTATGGCTACACCTTC,CASSFGGSIYGYTF,few,TRBV28,.,TRBJ1-2
TGCGCCAGCAGCCAATATCCGGGACAGGGAAGCACCGGGGAGCTGTTTTTT,CASSQYPGQGSTGELFF,many,TRBV4-3,TRBD1,TRBJ2-2
TGTGCCAGCAGCCCAAGCCCAGGGTTTGGCTACACCTTC,CASSPSPGFGYTF,few,TRBV14,.,TRBJ1-2
TGCAGTGCTAGAAGGGTGGGAATAGAAGCCAAAAACATTCAGTACTTC,CSARRVGIEAKNIQYF,many,TRBV20-1,.,TRBJ2-4
TGTGCCATCAGTGGTGGGGACAGTCTCCTTAATTCACCCCTCCACTTT,CAISGGDSLLNSPLHF,.,TRBV10-3,TRBD1,TRBJ1-6
TGTGCCAGCAGCTTATCGGGGGAGTACAATGAGCAGTTCTTC,CASSLSGEYNEQFF,few,TRBV7-2,.,TRBJ2-1
TGTGCCAGCAGCGAGGGACTAGCGGGGACCTACGAGCAGTACTTC,CASSEGLAGTYEQYF,.,TRBV9,TRBD2,TRBJ2-7